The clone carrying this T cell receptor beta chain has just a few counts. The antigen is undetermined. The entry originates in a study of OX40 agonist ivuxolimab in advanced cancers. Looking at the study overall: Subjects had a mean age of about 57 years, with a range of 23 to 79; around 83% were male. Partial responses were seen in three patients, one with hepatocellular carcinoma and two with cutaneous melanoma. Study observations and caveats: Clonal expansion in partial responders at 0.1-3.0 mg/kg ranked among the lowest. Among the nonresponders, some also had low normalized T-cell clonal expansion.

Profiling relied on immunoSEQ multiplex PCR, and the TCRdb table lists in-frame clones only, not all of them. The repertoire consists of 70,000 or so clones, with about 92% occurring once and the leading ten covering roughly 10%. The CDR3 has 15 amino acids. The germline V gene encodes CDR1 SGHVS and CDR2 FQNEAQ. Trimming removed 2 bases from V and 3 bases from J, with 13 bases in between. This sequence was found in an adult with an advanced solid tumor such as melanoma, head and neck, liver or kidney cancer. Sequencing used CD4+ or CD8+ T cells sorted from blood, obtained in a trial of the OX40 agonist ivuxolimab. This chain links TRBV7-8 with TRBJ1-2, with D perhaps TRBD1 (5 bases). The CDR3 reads CASSLRRGADYGYTF. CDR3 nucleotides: TGTGCCAGCAGCTTAAGGCGCGGGGCGGACTATGGCTACACCTTC.